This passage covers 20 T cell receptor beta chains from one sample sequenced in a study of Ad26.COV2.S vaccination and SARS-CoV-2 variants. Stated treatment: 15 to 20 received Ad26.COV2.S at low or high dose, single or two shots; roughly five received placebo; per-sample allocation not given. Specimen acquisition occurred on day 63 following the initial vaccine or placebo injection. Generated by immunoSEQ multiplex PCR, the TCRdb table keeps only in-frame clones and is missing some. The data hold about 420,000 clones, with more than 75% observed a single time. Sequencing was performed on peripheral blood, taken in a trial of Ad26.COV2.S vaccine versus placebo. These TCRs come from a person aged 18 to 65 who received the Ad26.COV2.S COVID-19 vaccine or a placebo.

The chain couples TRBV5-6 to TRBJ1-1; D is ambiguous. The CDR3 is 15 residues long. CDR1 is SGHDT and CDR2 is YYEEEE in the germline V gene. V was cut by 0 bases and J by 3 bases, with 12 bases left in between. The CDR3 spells CASSLGPGADTEAFF. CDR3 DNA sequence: TGTGCCAGCAGCTTGGGTCCGGGAGCGGACACTGAAGCTTTCTTT.

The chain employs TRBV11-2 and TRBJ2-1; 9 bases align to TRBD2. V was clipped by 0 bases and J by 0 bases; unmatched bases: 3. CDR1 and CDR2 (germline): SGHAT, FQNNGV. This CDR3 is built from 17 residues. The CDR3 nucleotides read TGTGCCAGCAGCTTAGATCGACTAGCGGCCTCCTACAATGAGCAGTTCTTC. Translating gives CASSLDRLAASYNEQFF.

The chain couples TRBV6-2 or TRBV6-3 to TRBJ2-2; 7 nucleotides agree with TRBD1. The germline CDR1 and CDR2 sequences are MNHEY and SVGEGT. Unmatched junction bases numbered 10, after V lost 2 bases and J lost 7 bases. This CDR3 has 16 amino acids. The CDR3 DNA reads TGTGCCAGCAGTTACCAAAACAACAGGGGATTCGGGGAGCTGTTTTTT. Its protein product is CASSYQNNRGFGELFF.

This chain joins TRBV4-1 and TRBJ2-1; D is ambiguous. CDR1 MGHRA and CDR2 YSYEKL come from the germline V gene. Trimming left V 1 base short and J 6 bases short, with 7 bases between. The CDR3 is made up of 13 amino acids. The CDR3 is CASSQATTNEQFF. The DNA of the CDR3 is TGCGCCAGCAGCCAAGCAACGACCAATGAGCAGTTCTTC.

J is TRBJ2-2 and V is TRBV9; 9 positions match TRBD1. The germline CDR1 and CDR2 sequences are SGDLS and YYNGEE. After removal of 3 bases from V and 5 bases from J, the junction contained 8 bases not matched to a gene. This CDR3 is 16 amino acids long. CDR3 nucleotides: TGTGCCAGCAGCGGACACAGGGGGCTGTGGACCGGGGAGCTGTTTTTT. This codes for CASSGHRGLWTGELFF.

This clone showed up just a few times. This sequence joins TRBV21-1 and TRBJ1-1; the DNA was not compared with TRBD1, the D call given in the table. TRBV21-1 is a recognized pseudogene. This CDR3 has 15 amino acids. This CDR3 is CASSKYRTGGTEAFF. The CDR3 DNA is TGTGCCAGCAGCAAATACCGTACAGGGGGCACTGAAGCTTTCTTT.

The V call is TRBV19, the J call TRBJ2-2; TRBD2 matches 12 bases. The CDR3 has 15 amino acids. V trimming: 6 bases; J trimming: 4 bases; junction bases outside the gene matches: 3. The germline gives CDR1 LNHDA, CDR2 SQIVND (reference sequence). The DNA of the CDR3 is TGTGCCAGTAGGATACTAGCGGGGGGCACCGGGGAGCTGTTTTTT. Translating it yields CASRILAGGTGELFF.

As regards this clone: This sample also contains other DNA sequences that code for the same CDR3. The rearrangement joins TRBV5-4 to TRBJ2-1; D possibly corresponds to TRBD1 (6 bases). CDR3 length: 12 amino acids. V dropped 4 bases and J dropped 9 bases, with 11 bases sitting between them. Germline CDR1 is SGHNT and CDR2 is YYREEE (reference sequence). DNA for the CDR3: TGTGCCAGCAGCCTCAGGGGTGGTGAGCAGTTCTTC. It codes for CASSLRGGEQFF.

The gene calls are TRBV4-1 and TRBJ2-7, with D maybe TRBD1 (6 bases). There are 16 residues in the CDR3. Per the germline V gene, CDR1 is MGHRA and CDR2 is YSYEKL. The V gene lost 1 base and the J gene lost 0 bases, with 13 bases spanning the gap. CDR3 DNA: TGCGCCAGCAGCCAAGGGGGCCGGGACACCTCCTACGAGCAGTACTTC. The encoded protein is CASSQGGRDTSYEQYF.

DNA for the CDR3: TGTGCCAGCAGTGTATTATGGTCGGTGGATACGCAGTATTTT. Amino acids: CASSVLWSVDTQYF. The chain joins TRBV5-8 to TRBJ2-3, with unresolved D. CDR1 and CDR2 from the germline V gene are SGHTS and YDEGEE. The CDR3 sequence is 14 residues long. Trimming shortened V by 5 bases and J by 6 bases, and 16 bases separated the two germline ends.

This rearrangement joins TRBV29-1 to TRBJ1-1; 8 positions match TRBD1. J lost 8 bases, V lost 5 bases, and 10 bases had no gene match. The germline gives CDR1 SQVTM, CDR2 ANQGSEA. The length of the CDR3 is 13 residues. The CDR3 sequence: CSVKQGGDGEAFF. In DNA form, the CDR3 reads TGCAGCGTTAAACAGGGGGGGGATGGCGAAGCTTTCTTT.

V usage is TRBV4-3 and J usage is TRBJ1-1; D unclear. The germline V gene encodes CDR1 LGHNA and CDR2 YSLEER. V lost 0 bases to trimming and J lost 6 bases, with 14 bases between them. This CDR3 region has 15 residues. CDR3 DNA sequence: TGCGCCAGCAGCCAAGATTTGTGGGGTCGGTCTGAAGCTTTCTTT. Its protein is CASSQDLWGRSEAFF.

The CDR3 is CASSLVVGGTEAFF. CDR3 in DNA: TGTGCCAGCAGCCTTGTCGTGGGGGGAACTGAAGCTTTCTTT. The chain uses TRBV3-1 (or the pseudogene TRBV3-2) and TRBJ1-1; D is possibly TRBD1 (5 bases). This CDR3 region has 14 residues. In germline, CDR1 is LGHDT, CDR2 YNNKEL (reference sequence). The V end lost 4 bases, the J end lost 5 bases, and 14 bases lay between the germline ends.

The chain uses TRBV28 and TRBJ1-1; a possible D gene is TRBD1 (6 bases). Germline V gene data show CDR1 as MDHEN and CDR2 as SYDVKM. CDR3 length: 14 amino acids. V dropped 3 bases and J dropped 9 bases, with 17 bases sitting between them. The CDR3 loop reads CASSLVAMRGQAFF. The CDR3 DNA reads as TGTGCCAGCAGTTTGGTGGCCATGCGGGGGCAAGCTTTCTTT.

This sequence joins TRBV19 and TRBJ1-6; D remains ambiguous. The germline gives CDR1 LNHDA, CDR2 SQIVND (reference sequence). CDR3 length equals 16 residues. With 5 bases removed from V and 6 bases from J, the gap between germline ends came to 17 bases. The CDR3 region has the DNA TGTGCCAGTAGTCTTCGTGGAATTTCGCCTAATTCACCCCTCCACTTT. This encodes CASSLRGISPNSPLHF.

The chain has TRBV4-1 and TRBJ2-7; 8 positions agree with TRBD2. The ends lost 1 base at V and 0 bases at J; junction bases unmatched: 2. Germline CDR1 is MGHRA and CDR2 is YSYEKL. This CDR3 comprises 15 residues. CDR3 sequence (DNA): TGCGCCAGCAGCCAAGTAGCGGGGAGCTCCTACGAGCAGTACTTC. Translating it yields CASSQVAGSSYEQYF.

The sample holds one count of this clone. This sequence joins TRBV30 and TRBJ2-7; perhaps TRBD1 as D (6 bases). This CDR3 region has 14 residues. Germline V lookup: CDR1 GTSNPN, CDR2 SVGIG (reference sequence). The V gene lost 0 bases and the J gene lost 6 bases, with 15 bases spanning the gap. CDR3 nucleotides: TGTGCCTGGAGTGTATCTATGGGGGCGGTCGAGCAGTACTTC. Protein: CAWSVSMGAVEQYF.

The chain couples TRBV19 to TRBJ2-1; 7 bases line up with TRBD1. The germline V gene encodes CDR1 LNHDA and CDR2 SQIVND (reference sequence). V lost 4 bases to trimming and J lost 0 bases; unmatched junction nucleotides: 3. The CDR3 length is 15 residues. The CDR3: CASSTGQDSYNEQFF. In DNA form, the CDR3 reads TGTGCCAGTAGTACTGGACAGGACTCCTACAATGAGCAGTTCTTC.

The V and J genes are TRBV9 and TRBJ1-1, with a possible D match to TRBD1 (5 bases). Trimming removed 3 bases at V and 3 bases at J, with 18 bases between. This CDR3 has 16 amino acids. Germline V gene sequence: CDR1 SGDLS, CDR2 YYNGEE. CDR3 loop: CASSGVRGDGDTEAFF. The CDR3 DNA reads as TGTGCCAGCAGCGGGGTTCGAGGGGACGGAGACACTGAAGCTTTCTTT. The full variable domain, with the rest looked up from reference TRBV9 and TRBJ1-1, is DSGVTQTPKHLITATGQRVTLRCSPRSGDLSVYWYQQSLDQGLQFLIQYYNGEERAKGNILERFSAQQFPDLHSELNLSSLELGDSALYFCASSGVRGDGDTEAFFGQGTRLTVV.

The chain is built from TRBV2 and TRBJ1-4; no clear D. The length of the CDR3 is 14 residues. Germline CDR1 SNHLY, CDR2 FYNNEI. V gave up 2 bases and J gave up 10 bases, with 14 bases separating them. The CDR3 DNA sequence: TGTGCCAGCAGTGAACGGGGAGAGTTCGGAAAACTGTTTTTT. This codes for CASSERGEFGKLFF.